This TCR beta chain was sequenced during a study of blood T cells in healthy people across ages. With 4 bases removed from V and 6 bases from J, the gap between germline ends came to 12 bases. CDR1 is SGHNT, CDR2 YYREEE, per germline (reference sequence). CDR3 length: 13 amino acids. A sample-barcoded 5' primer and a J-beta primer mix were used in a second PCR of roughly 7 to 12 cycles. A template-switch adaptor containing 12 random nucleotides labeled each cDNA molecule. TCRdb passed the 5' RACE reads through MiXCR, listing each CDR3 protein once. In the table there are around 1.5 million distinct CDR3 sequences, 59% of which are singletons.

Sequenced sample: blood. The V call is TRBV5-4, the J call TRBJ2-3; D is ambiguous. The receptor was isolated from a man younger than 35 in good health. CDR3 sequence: CASSPRPEDTQYF. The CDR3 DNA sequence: TGTGCCAGCAGCCCAAGGCCTGAGGATACGCAGTATTTT.